The next 28 T cell receptor beta chains were all read from a single sample in a study of cytomegalovirus exposure and HLA in healthy donors (dated by TCRdb to the late 2010s). Receptor amplification or capture employed the immunoSEQ multiplex PCR assay. A mixture of 60 forward primers for TCR Vbeta segments and 13 reverse primers for TCR Jbeta segments was used in the multiplex PCR. Drawn from immuneACCESS, this table holds only the in-frame rearrangements with V and J called that TCRdb kept. Clones are partly lost; checked studies trace under half to an unresolved V gene and leave the rest unexplained. Present in this sample are 95,000 to 150,000 clones, around 70% of which were seen just once. The ten largest clones take up just under 8.5% of the sample. The sequencing input was PBMCs. The receptors derive from a woman aged 40 to 49 in good health and CMV-seropositive.

The rearrangement links TRBV7-9 to TRBJ1-4; D is perhaps TRBD1 (5 bases). This CDR3 is 16 amino acids long. Germline V CDR1 and CDR2: SEHNR, FQNEAQ (reference sequence). Trimming cost V 5 bases and J 5 bases, with 18 bases left between them. The CDR3 bases are TGTGCCAGCAGCCATGCCCCCGACAGTTCAAATGAAAAACTGTTTTTT. This gives the protein CASSHAPDSSNEKLFF. The variable domain in full, completed from reference TRBV7-9 and TRBJ1-4, reads DTGVSQNPRHKITKRGQNVTFRCDPISEHNRLYWYRQTLGQGPEFLTYFQNEAQLEKSRLLSDRFSAERPKGSFSTLEIQRTEQGDSAMYLCASSHAPDSSNEKLFFGSGTQLSVL.

The genes are TRBV7-8 and TRBJ2-5; 11 nucleotides align to TRBD1. Trimming at V came to 4 bases and at J to 4 bases, leaving 2 bases not matched to a gene. Germline-derived CDR1 and CDR2 are SGHVS and FQNEAQ. This CDR3 spans 14 amino acids. The CDR3 protein is CASSWGTGGETQYF. Written as DNA, the CDR3 is TGTGCCAGCAGCTGGGGGACAGGGGGAGAGACCCAGTACTTC.

The genes are TRBV2 and TRBJ2-5; D perhaps matches TRBD1 (6 bases). The length of the CDR3 is 12 residues. V shed 7 bases and J shed 4 bases, with 10 bases lying between them. CDR1 SNHLY and CDR2 FYNNEI come from the germline V gene. The chain's CDR3 is CASTGRGETQYF. The CDR3 DNA reads as TGTGCCAGCACGGGCAGGGGAGAGACCCAGTACTTC.

The V and J genes are TRBV7-9 and TRBJ2-7; 7 bases are a match to TRBD1. CDR3 length: 13 amino acids. V trimming: 6 bases; J trimming: 6 bases; junction bases outside the gene matches: 8. CDR1 is SEHNR, CDR2 FQNEAQ, per germline (reference sequence). As DNA, the CDR3 is TGTGCCAGCAGACCACAGGGGCAAACCGAGCAGTACTTC. Translated: CASRPQGQTEQYF.

This clone was observed once. The chain joins TRBV5-1 to TRBJ1-1; 9 bases are a match to TRBD1. J was trimmed by 1 base and V by 0 bases; bases with no gene match: 7. Germline V gives CDR1 SGHRS, CDR2 YFSETQ. The CDR3 is 17 amino acids. CDR3 sequence (DNA): TGCGCCAGCAGCTTGGCCGGCCCGGACAGGGGGAACACTGAAGCTTTCTTT. This translates into CASSLAGPDRGNTEAFF.

V and J are TRBV7-9 and TRBJ2-7, with D hard to call. The germline V and J ends were trimmed by 5 bases and 2 bases, with 16 bases remaining between them. The CDR3 loop spans 15 amino acids. CDR1 SEHNR and CDR2 FQNEAQ come from the germline V gene (reference sequence). The CDR3 nucleotides read TGTGCCAGCAGCCGCTCTGCCGGGTCCACCTACGAGCAGTACTTC. Residues: CASSRSAGSTYEQYF.

The chain has TRBV6-5 and TRBJ1-5; no definite D call. This CDR3 has 15 amino acids. The germline gives CDR1 MNHEY, CDR2 SVGAGI. V gave up 0 bases and J gave up 0 bases, with 6 bases separating them. CDR3 coding DNA: TGTGCCAGCAGTTACTCAATCTATAGCAATCAGCCCCAGCATTTT. It is translated as CASSYSIYSNQPQHF.

Points on this clone: This CDR3 is also generated by other DNA sequences in the sample. The chain couples TRBV7-9 to TRBJ2-5; no firm D call. Trimming pared 3 bases from V and 5 bases from J, leaving 13 bases between. This CDR3 region has 14 residues. CDR1 is SEHNR and CDR2 is FQNEAQ in the germline V gene (reference sequence). The CDR3 loop is CASSLLAGQETQYF. DNA for the CDR3: TGTGCCAGCAGCTTGTTGGCAGGTCAGGAGACCCAGTACTTC.

The chain combines TRBV5-4 with TRBJ2-3; no firm D call. CDR3 length equals 12 residues. The V gene's germline CDR1 is SGHNT and CDR2 YYREEE (reference sequence). Trimming removed 1 base from V and 4 bases from J, with 4 bases in between. The CDR3 here is CASSLSADTQYF. For the CDR3, the DNA is TGTGCCAGCAGCTTGTCAGCAGATACGCAGTATTTT.

This clone appeared a few times. The chain joins TRBV5-5 to TRBJ1-5; D is unclear. CDR1 is SGHKS, CDR2 YYEKEE, per germline (reference sequence). V was shortened by 5 bases and J by 4 bases, with 10 bases between the two germline ends. There are 13 residues in the CDR3. The CDR3 nucleotides are TGTGCCAGCAGTTCGGACTGGAATCAGCCCCAGCATTTT. Its translation: CASSSDWNQPQHF.

About this clone: At one of its ends the junction is not consistent with the germline gene, which may arise from a read error. The gene calls are TRBV7-2 and TRBJ1-2; 7 bases fit TRBD1. This CDR3 spans 12 amino acids. CDR1 SGHTA and CDR2 FQGNSA come from the germline V gene. The CDR3 nucleotides read TGTGCCAGCAGCTCGACAGGGAATGGCTACACTTTC. This codes for CASSSTGNGYTF.

The rearrangement uses TRBV6-5 and TRBJ1-2, with 12 bases fitting TRBD1. The CDR3 extends over 14 amino acids. V dropped 5 bases and J dropped 9; count of bases not matched to a gene: 7. Germline CDR1 is MNHEY and CDR2 is SVGAGI. The CDR3 DNA reads as TGTGCCAGCAGTGGGGACAGGGGGCTTGAAAGCTACACCTTC. It codes for CASSGDRGLESYTF.

The chain recombines TRBV5-1 with TRBJ2-7; tentatively, D is TRBD2 (6 bases). Deletions cut 0 bases from V and 0 bases from J, with 13 bases between. The germline V gene has CDR1 SGHRS and CDR2 YFSETQ. The CDR3 is 16 residues long. The CDR3 reads CASSLASGGSSYEQYF. The CDR3 nucleotides are TGCGCCAGCAGCTTGGCCTCTGGGGGGAGCTCCTACGAGCAGTACTTC. Full variable domain (missing parts from reference TRBV5-1 and TRBJ2-7): KAGVTQTPRYLIKTRGQQVTLSCSPISGHRSVSWYQQTPGQGLQFLFEYFSETQRNKGNFPGRFSGRQFSNSRSEMNVSTLELGDSALYLCASSLASGGSSYEQYFGPGTRLTVT.

This chain links TRBV20-1 with TRBJ2-7; possible D gene TRBD2, 5 bases. CDR3 length: 11 residues. Germline assignment: CDR1 DFQATT and CDR2 SNEGSKA (reference sequence). The V gene lost 6 bases and the J gene lost 3 bases, with 9 bases spanning the gap. Written as DNA, the CDR3 is TGCAGTGCCAGCGGACGCTACGAGCAGTACTTC. The encoded protein is CSASGRYEQYF.

The rearrangement joins TRBV7-3 to TRBJ2-1; possibly TRBD2 for D (7 bases). CDR1 and CDR2 (germline): SGHTA, FQGTGA. The CDR3 is 14 residues long. V lost 5 bases to trimming and J lost 6 bases, with 14 bases between them. The CDR3 nucleotides read TGTGCCAGCAGCCGGGGGGCGGGCAGCAATGAGCAGTTCTTC. Translated, it gives CASSRGAGSNEQFF.

In its sample, this clone was seen once. CDR3 sequence reads: CASSYGRDGGSDGYTF. As DNA, the CDR3 is TGTGCCAGCAGCTACGGAAGAGACGGAGGGTCCGATGGCTACACCTTC. The chain uses TRBV7-9 and TRBJ1-2, with D uncertain. V shed 4 bases and J shed 6 bases, with 21 bases lying between them. The germline gives CDR1 SEHNR, CDR2 FQNEAQ (reference sequence). The CDR3 length is 16 residues.

This chain joins TRBV4-3 and TRBJ1-2; the D gene is possibly TRBD1 (5 bases). CDR3 size: 13 residues. CDR1 LGHNA and CDR2 YSLEER come from the germline V gene. The V and J ends lost 0 bases and 6 bases respectively, with 8 bases between them. CDR3 loop: CASSQEDTHGYTF. CDR3 nucleotide sequence: TGCGCCAGCAGCCAAGAGGACACCCATGGCTACACCTTC.

The rearrangement links TRBV6-1 to TRBJ2-7; D possibly corresponds to TRBD1 (6 bases). The CDR3 extends over 13 amino acids. Per germline, CDR1 MNHNS and CDR2 SASEGT. V was clipped by 6 bases and J by 1 base, with 10 bases between them. CDR3 DNA: TGTGCCAGCAGAGGGACACCGTCCTACGAGCAGTACTTC. Its translation: CASRGTPSYEQYF.

The chain carries TRBV5-1 and TRBJ2-1; 8 bases align to TRBD2. This CDR3 has 15 amino acids. From germline, CDR1 is SGHRS and CDR2 YFSETQ. The trim removed 0 bases at V and 6 bases at J, leaving 5 bases unmatched. In nucleotides, the CDR3 is TGCGCCAGCAGCTTGGGTGGGACTAGTCGCAATGAGCAGTTCTTC. Its translation: CASSLGGTSRNEQFF.

J is TRBJ2-5 and V is TRBV6-4, with TRBD1 matching over 7 bases. Looked up from germline, CDR1 is MRHNA and CDR2 is SNTAGT. This CDR3 comprises 16 residues. V lost 6 bases and J lost 1; bases outside the gene matches: 11. CDR3 in amino acids: CASRTGDSALQETQYF. The CDR3 DNA follows: TGTGCCAGCAGAACCGGGGACAGTGCCCTCCAAGAGACCCAGTACTTC.

The V call is TRBV15, the J call TRBJ1-1; 10 positions match TRBD1. Germline assignment: CDR1 LNHNV and CDR2 YYDKDF (reference sequence). The CDR3 runs to 13 residues. J gave up 4 bases and V 11 bases, and 7 bases lay outside the gene matches. CDR3 nucleotide sequence: TGTGCCTCGGGGGGGGACAGGGGCACTGAAGCTTTCTTT. This translates into CASGGDRGTEAFF.

The V and J genes are TRBV6-5 and TRBJ1-2; D possibly corresponds to TRBD1 (5 bases). The V end was cut by 8 bases, the J end by 0 bases, with 16 bases between. The CDR3 consists of 15 residues. Germline V gene sequence: CDR1 MNHEY, CDR2 SVGAGI. In DNA form, the CDR3 reads TGTGCCAGCCTGCTCCAACGGGGGGCTAACTATGGCTACACCTTC. This translates into CASLLQRGANYGYTF.

V usage is TRBV5-4 and J usage is TRBJ2-7; 9 positions agree with TRBD1. Germline assignment: CDR1 SGHNT and CDR2 YYREEE (reference sequence). Trimming at V came to 4 bases and at J to 2 bases, leaving 7 bases not matched to a gene. The CDR3 runs to 15 residues. The CDR3 loop is CASSRGTGPTYEQYF. DNA for the CDR3: TGTGCCAGCAGCCGGGGGACAGGGCCAACCTACGAGCAGTACTTC.

The V gene is TRBV13, the J gene TRBJ2-7; TRBD1 matches 10 bases. The CDR3 length is 15 residues. Germline CDR1 PRHDT, CDR2 FYEKMQ (reference sequence). V was clipped by 4 bases and J by 4 bases; unmatched bases: 7. CDR3 nucleotide sequence: TGTGCCAGCAGCTCCCCCGGGACAGGGGTTTACGAGCAGTACTTC. Translating gives CASSSPGTGVYEQYF.

To note about this clone: This same CDR3 is encoded by further DNA sequences in the sample. The CDR3 DNA reads TGCGCCAGCAGCACCGACAGGGGAACAGATACGCAGTATTTT. This encodes CASSTDRGTDTQYF. The chain couples TRBV5-1 to TRBJ2-3; 8 positions agree with TRBD1. J was trimmed by 3 bases and V by 4 bases; bases with no gene match: 4. The germline gives CDR1 SGHRS, CDR2 YFSETQ. This CDR3 is 14 amino acids long.

This chain connects TRBV12-2 to TRBJ2-7; TRBD1 is the table's D call and was not checked against the DNA. TRBV12-2 is tagged as a pseudogene. The CDR3 spans 16 residues. CDR3 sequence: CASRLAGTGQFYEQYF. DNA for the CDR3: TGTGCAAGTCGCTTAGCGGGGACAGGTCAATTCTACGAGCAGTACTTC.

This clone was counted at least ten times. The chain recombines TRBV28 with TRBJ1-6, with D hard to call. V lost 5 bases, J lost 6 bases, and 11 bases lay in between. This CDR3 has 14 amino acids. Per the germline V gene, CDR1 is MDHEN and CDR2 is SYDVKM. Here the CDR3 DNA reads TGTGCCAGCAGTAACAGCGGCCTTAATTCACCCCTCCACTTT. Translation: CASSNSGLNSPLHF.

V is TRBV2 and J is TRBJ2-1, with D tentatively TRBD1 (6 bases). Germline lookup yields CDR1 SNHLY and CDR2 FYNNEI. This CDR3 region has 16 residues. V lost 7 bases, J lost 7 bases, and 23 bases lay in between. CDR3 coding DNA: TGTGCCAGCATCACCTGGGGCAGGGGCCGCCAAAATGAGCAGTTCTTC. It specifies CASITWGRGRQNEQFF. The full variable domain, rest sourced from reference TRBV2 and TRBJ2-1, is EPEVTQTPSHQVTQMGQEVILRCVPISNHLYFYWYRQILGQKVEFLVSFYNNEISEKSEIFDDQFSVERPDGSNFTLKIRSTKLEDSAMYFCASITWGRGRQNEQFFGPGTRLTVL.